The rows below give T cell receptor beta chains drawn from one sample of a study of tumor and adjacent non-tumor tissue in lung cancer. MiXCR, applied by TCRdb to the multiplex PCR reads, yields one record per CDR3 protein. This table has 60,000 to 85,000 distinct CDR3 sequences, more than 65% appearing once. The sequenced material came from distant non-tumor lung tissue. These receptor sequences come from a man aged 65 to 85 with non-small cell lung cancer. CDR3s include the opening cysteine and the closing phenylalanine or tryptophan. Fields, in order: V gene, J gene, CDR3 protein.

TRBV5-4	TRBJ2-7	CASSPDSGTGGYEQYF
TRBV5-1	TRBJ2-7	CATRWEVGEKQYF
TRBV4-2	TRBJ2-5	CARSRRGIGNEETQYF
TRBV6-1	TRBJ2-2	CAGSLGGAYTGDLFF
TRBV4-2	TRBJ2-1	CASSQVRASDNEQFF
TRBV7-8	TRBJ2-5	CASSIFGLAGEETKYF
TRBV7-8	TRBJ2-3	CASSYRGVPDTHYF
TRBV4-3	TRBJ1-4	CASDQATGRRTEKLFF
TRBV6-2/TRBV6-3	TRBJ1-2	CTSSLDYGYTF
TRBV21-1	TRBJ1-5	CDSSRQGSQPQHF
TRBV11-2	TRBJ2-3	CASKPRLAGVHRDTQYF
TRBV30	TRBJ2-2	CAWSGSNTGELFF
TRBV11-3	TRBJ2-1	CARSSDPSYNERFF
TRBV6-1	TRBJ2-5	CDSSERVTGGGGETQYF
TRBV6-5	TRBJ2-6	CASSSGTGGIGVNVLTF
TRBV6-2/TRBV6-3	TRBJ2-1	CASSAGESYNGQIF
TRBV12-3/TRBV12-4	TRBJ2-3	CARNGGEGDTQYF
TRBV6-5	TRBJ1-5	CASNYSWGSNQPQHF
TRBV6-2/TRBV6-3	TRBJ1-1	CASRHSVGQRREVFF
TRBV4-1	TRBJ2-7	CASSQGPRDDGRTYEHYF
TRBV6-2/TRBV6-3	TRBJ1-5	CASNVQAQPQHF
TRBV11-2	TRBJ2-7	CGSSLDEGAPYEQHF
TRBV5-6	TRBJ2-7	CVSTMEEQYF
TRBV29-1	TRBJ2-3	CSVTVTGLTDTQYF
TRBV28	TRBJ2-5	CASSRRVRGVETQYF
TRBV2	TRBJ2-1	CASSEAGLAGSNEQLF
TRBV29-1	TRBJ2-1	CSVQVWDSAHNDQFF
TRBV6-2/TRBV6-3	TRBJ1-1	CASSETLNNETFF
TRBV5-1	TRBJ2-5	CASILEDRGLETQYF
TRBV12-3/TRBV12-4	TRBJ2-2	CASGLYSGGYTGELFF
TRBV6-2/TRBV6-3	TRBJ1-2	CASRRQGSSPGYTF
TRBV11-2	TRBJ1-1	CASSFAYSRNTDAYF
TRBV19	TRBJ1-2	CASRPPGQGDGYAF
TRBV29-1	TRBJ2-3	CRLLPNVTGGGTDTQYF
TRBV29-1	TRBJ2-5	CRTKPYLQTGQETQYF
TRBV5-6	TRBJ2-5	CATSPGLTGTETQYF
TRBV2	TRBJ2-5	CASTGLAVQETQYF
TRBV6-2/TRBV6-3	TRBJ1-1	CASSYRNTEAFF
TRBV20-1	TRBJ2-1	CSARDPRTGNNEQFF
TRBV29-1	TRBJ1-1	CSPQGSPGTEAFF
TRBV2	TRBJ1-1	CASSSLGPFF
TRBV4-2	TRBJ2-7	CGSSQGQGLSKQYF
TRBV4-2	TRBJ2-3	CARSQEREGRDTQYF
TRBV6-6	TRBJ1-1	CARSSVGLKNEAFF
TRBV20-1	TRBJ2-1	CSTRDLRDDYNEQFF
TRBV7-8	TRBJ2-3	CACSLAAAPGTETHYF
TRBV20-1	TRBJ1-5	CSAEGGSDQPQHF